Presented here are 9 T cell receptor beta chains from one specimen sequenced in a study of regulatory T cells in long-lasting Graves disease. With iRepertoire HTBI primers and Arm-PCR of CDR3 regions, TCR beta libraries were built. TCRdb reanalysed the multiplex PCR reads using MiXCR and keeps one entry per CDR3 protein. The sample consists of more than 400,000 distinct CDR3 sequences, around 15% of them appearing once. Time point here: newly diagnosed GD, antithyroid drugs for less than 3 months. Following extraction of RNA from PBMCs, that RNA was used to make the TCR library. This sample also belongs to another study, concerning T cells in Graves' hyperthyroidism and ophthalmopathy.

The sequencing used peripheral blood mononuclear cells (PBMCs), collected at new diagnosis, from a patient treated with antithyroid drugs. The receptors stem from a man aged 40-55 years with Graves disease.

This chain uses TRBV13 with TRBJ2-2; maybe TRBD2 (5 bases). From germline, CDR1 is PRHDT and CDR2 FYEKMQ (reference sequence). The germline V and J ends were trimmed by 7 bases and 6 bases, with 9 bases remaining between them. CDR3 length equals 12 residues. CDR3 loop: CASIGISGELFF. For the CDR3, the DNA is TGTGCCAGCATCGGGATATCCGGGGAGCTGTTTTTT.

In its sample, this clonotype was seen a few times. The chain recombines TRBV6-1 with TRBJ2-5, with TRBD2 identical over 8 bases. Looked up from germline, CDR1 is MNHNS and CDR2 is SASEGT. The CDR3 has 15 amino acids. V was clipped by 7 bases and J by 1 base; unmatched bases: 8. CDR3 loop: CASTGGGGLQETQYF. Written as DNA, the CDR3 is TGTGCCAGCACCGGGGGGGGGGGACTCCAAGAGACCCAGTACTTC.

Regarding this clonotype: This may be a read error: a much more frequent sequence differs by one nucleotide. The CDR3 spells CASSESGRSEKLFF. The CDR3 DNA reads as TGTGCCAGCAGTGAGTCAGGGCGGAGCGAAAAACTGTTTTTT. This sequence joins TRBV6-1 and TRBJ1-4; weak D call: TRBD1 (5 bases). Per germline, CDR1 MNHNS and CDR2 SASEGT. V was clipped by 3 bases and J by 8 bases, with 13 bases between them. The CDR3 extends over 14 amino acids.

In its sample, this clonotype was seen many times. The gene calls are TRBV28 and TRBJ1-1; no firm D call. V lost 7 bases and J 3 bases, leaving 27 bases between the germline ends. The germline gives CDR1 MDHEN, CDR2 SYDVKM. The CDR3 has 18 residues. CDR3 DNA sequence: TGTGCCAGCATCAACTTGATCCCGGGAAAACTTCCGGACACTGAAGCTTTCTTT. This sequence encodes CASINLIPGKLPDTEAFF.

Ten or more counts support this clonotype. This sequence joins TRBV3-1 and TRBJ2-7, with a tentative D call TRBD1 (5 bases). This CDR3 is built from 11 residues. Trimming shortened V by 4 bases and J by 7 bases, and 8 bases separated the two germline ends. Germline V gene lookup returns CDR1 LGHDT and CDR2 YNNKEL (reference sequence). In nucleotides, the CDR3 is TGTGCCAGCAGCCTGACAGAAGAGCAGTACTTC. Residues: CASSLTEEQYF.

The chain uses TRBV9 and TRBJ2-7; 13 nucleotides agree with TRBD2. Germline V lookup: CDR1 SGDLS, CDR2 YYNGEE. The CDR3 runs 16 residues. With 3 bases clipped from V and 5 bases from J, the junction kept 8 bases outside the gene matches. CDR3 protein: CASSGQTSGRKNEQYF. The CDR3 DNA reads TGTGCCAGCAGCGGCCAGACTAGCGGGAGGAAGAACGAGCAGTACTTC.

There are a few counts of this clonotype. V usage is TRBV20-1 and J usage is TRBJ2-1; D remains unclear. The CDR3 loop spans 11 amino acids. The germline V gene has CDR1 DFQATT and CDR2 SNEGSKA (reference sequence). Trimming pared 3 bases from V and 12 bases from J, leaving 12 bases between. The CDR3 nucleotides are TGCAGTGCTAGGTTTGGTCCCGGGCAGTTCTTC. This encodes CSARFGPGQFF.

The V call is TRBV29-1, the J call TRBJ2-1; weak D call: TRBD1 (5 bases). The CDR3 length is 12 residues. Between the trimmed V and J ends, which lost 6 bases and 8 bases, there was a span of 14 bases. CDR1 SQVTM and CDR2 ANQGSEA come from the germline V gene. The CDR3 loop reads CSVQGRGYEQFF. In nucleotides, the CDR3 is TGCAGCGTGCAGGGCCGTGGATATGAGCAGTTCTTC.

As for this clonotype: This may stem from a read error, because a much larger clone lies one nucleotide away. The V and J genes are TRBV28 and TRBJ2-3; tentatively, D is TRBD1 (6 bases). CDR3 length: 14 residues. Germline lookup yields CDR1 MDHEN and CDR2 SYDVKM. CDR3 sequence: CASVPGAGTGTQYF. In DNA, the CDR3 is TGTGCCAGCGTCCCAGGGGCTGGCACAGGTACGCAGTATTTT.